A single sample gave rise to the 3 T cell receptor beta chains below, sequenced in a study of shared T cell receptors in the human thymus (dated by TCRdb to about 2021). Libraries were constructed by the immunoSEQ multiplex PCR assay. TCRdb limited this immuneACCESS table to in-frame rearrangements with V and J called. A share of clones is missing; checked studies link under half to unresolved V genes, and the rest is unexplained. The sample yields about 400,000 clones; more than 85% were counted once. The ten largest make up approximately 0.02% of the sample. Material: thymocytes. Every receptor here comes from a human donor.

V and J are TRBV7-9 and TRBJ2-4, with D perhaps TRBD2 (6 bases). This CDR3 spans 14 amino acids. V lost 3 bases to trimming and J lost 12 bases, with 18 bases between them. Germline values: CDR1 SEHNR, CDR2 FQNEAQ (reference sequence). CDR3 coding DNA: TGTGCCAGCAGCTTCATCGGGGGTTGGGACGGTCAGTACTTC. Translating gives CASSFIGGWDGQYF.

CDR3 sequence reads: CASTPDQGQETQYF. In DNA, the CDR3 is TGTGCCAGCACCCCAGATCAAGGACAAGAGACCCAGTACTTC. The chain employs TRBV9 and TRBJ2-5; D is unresolved. The CDR3 is 14 residues long. In germline, CDR1 is SGDLS, CDR2 YYNGEE. V was trimmed by 6 bases and J by 2 bases, leaving 14 bases between them.

The J gene is TRBJ2-1, the V gene TRBV7-3; 13 bases align to TRBD2. Per the germline V gene, CDR1 is SGHTA and CDR2 is FQGTGA. The CDR3 covers 16 residues. Unmatched junction bases numbered 7, after V lost 5 bases and J lost 6 bases. In DNA form, the CDR3 reads TGTGCCAGCAGCCCACTAGCGGGAGGGCTGGGCAATGAGCAGTTCTTC. Its protein product is CASSPLAGGLGNEQFF. Full variable domain (outside the CDR3, taken from reference TRBV7-3 and TRBJ2-1): GAGVSQTPSNKVTEKGKYVELRCDPISGHTALYWYRQSLGQGPEFLIYFQGTGAADDSGLPNDRFFAVRPEGSVSTLKIQRTERGDSAVYLCASSPLAGGLGNEQFFGPGTRLTVL.